Sequencing of this TCR beta chain was carried out in a study of T cell repertoires in cytomegalovirus infection. MiXCR was run by TCRdb on the reads, yielding one entry per CDR3 protein. The data show 200,000 to 300,000 distinct CDR3 sequences, roughly an eighth seen once. V was clipped by 4 bases and J by 2 bases; unmatched bases: 2. CDR3 length: 16 residues. CDR1 and CDR2 from the germline V gene are MDHEN and SYDVKM. This clonotype was recorded at least ten times. V is TRBV28 and J is TRBJ2-3; 14 bases are a match to TRBD2. The source material was PBMCs. This clonotype was sampled from a human donor in good health (CMV status not recorded). Some clones in this sample may be carry-over from other donors' samples. CDR3 residues: CASSSTSGRVTDTQYF. CDR3 in DNA: TGTGCCAGCAGTTCGACTAGCGGGAGGGTCACAGATACGCAGTATTTT. The variable domain in full, completed from reference TRBV28 and TRBJ2-3, reads DVKVTQSSRYLVKRTGEKVFLECVQDMDHENMFWYRQDPGLGLRLIYFSYDVKMKEKGDIPEGYSVSREKKERFSLILESASTNQTSMYLCASSSTSGRVTDTQYFGPGTRLTVL.